These 30 T cell receptor beta chains share one sample of origin, sequenced in a study of cytomegalovirus exposure and HLA in healthy donors. The PCR was carried out with 60 Vbeta primers and 13 Jbeta primers. The assay was immunoSEQ multiplex PCR, and TCRdb's table has in-frame clones only and misses some. The sample lists fewer than 200,000 clones; 65% to 85% were seen once. Sequenced input: PBMCs. The receptors derive from a woman aged 50 to 60 in good health and CMV-seropositive.

J is TRBJ1-1 and V is TRBV5-4; the match to TRBD1 covers 7 bases. The ends lost 0 bases at V and 3 bases at J; junction bases unmatched: 8. The CDR3 extends over 16 amino acids. Per germline, CDR1 SGHNT and CDR2 YYREEE (reference sequence). CDR3 sequence (DNA): TGTGCCAGCAGCTTGGACAGGGGACTTCGGGACACTGAAGCTTTCTTT. Protein product: CASSLDRGLRDTEAFF.

This chain joins TRBV7-2 and TRBJ1-2; no clear D gene. The CDR3 consists of 15 residues. With 1 base removed from V and 7 bases from J, the gap between germline ends came to 16 bases. Germline V gene sequence: CDR1 SGHTA, CDR2 FQGNSA. This chain's CDR3 is CASSLGGQARFGYTF. CDR3 bases: TGTGCCAGCAGCTTAGGCGGGCAGGCTCGTTTTGGCTACACCTTC.

The rearrangement joins TRBV10-3 to TRBJ2-7; the match to TRBD1 covers 9 bases. The CDR3 is 14 residues long. V lost 5 bases and J lost 3; bases outside the gene matches: 5. CDR1 is ENHRY and CDR2 is SYGVKD in the germline V gene. CDR3 sequence (DNA): TGTGCCATCAGTTGGGACAGGGCCAACTACGAGCAGTACTTC. It is translated as CAISWDRANYEQYF.

This sequence joins TRBV11-1 and TRBJ1-1; TRBD1 might be the D (5 bases). Per germline, CDR1 SGHAT and CDR2 FQDESV (reference sequence). V was clipped by 3 bases and J by 6 bases, with 14 bases between them. The CDR3 extends over 14 amino acids. Written as DNA, the CDR3 is TGTGCCAGCAGCTTGGGGGGAAGGGGCGCTGAAGCTTTCTTT. Translating gives CASSLGGRGAEAFF.

This chain uses TRBV7-9 with TRBJ2-5; 8 nucleotides agree with TRBD1. CDR3 length: 14 amino acids. CDR1 is SEHNR and CDR2 is FQNEAQ in the germline V gene (reference sequence). The trim removed 5 bases at V and 5 bases at J, leaving 7 bases unmatched. CDR3 DNA sequence: TGTGCCAGCAGCCCCCGGGACAGGTTTGAGACCCAGTACTTC. It codes for CASSPRDRFETQYF.

The V gene is TRBV5-1, the J gene TRBJ2-5; D possibly corresponds to TRBD1 (6 bases). The V end lost 0 bases, the J end lost 4 bases, and 10 bases lay between the germline ends. The CDR3 runs to 14 residues. Per the germline V gene, CDR1 is SGHRS and CDR2 is YFSETQ. The CDR3: CASSLDRAGETQYF. The CDR3 bases are TGCGCCAGCAGCTTGGACAGGGCTGGAGAGACCCAGTACTTC.

In its sample, this clone was seen a few times. The genes are TRBV11-2 and TRBJ2-6; maybe TRBD1 (6 bases). There are 14 residues in the CDR3. Germline values: CDR1 SGHAT, CDR2 FQNNGV. Trimming left V 4 bases short and J 15 bases short, with 19 bases between. CDR3 region: CASSSPGTYTALTF. The CDR3 nucleotides read TGTGCCAGCAGCTCCCCCGGGACATATACGGCCCTGACTTTC.

The chain has TRBV6-1 and TRBJ1-2; TRBD1 is a possible D gene (6 bases). Germline V CDR1 and CDR2: MNHNS, SASEGT. V lost 3 bases, J lost 7 bases, and 15 bases lay in between. There are 14 residues in the CDR3. CDR3 coding DNA: TGTGCCAGCAGTGAGAAGGGGCTAGGGGGTGGCTACACCTTC. It encodes CASSEKGLGGGYTF.

The J gene is TRBJ2-7, the V gene TRBV28, with a weak D call TRBD2 (5 bases). There are 13 residues in the CDR3. Germline-derived CDR1 and CDR2 are MDHEN and SYDVKM. V gave up 4 bases and J gave up 4 bases, with 11 bases separating them. CDR3 DNA sequence: TGTGCCAGCAGTTCCGCTCGGGGTTACGAGCAGTACTTC. It translates to CASSSARGYEQYF.

The chain has TRBV30 and TRBJ1-3; D gene unclear. Per germline, CDR1 GTSNPN and CDR2 SVGIG (reference sequence). The CDR3 totals 14 residues. V gave up 3 bases and J gave up 0 bases, with 9 bases separating them. The CDR3: CAWRSTSSGNTIYF. In DNA form, the CDR3 reads TGTGCCTGGAGAAGTACTTCCTCTGGAAACACCATATATTTT. Full variable domain (remainder filled in from reference TRBV30 and TRBJ1-3): SQTIHQWPATLVQPVGSPLSLECTVEGTSNPNLYWYRQAAGRGLQLLFYSVGIGQISSEVPQNLSASRPQDRQFILSSKKLLLSDSGFYLCAWRSTSSGNTIYFGEGSWLTVV.

This clone was recorded a few times. The CDR3 is CASSRAGAGTDTQYF. The CDR3 bases are TGTGCCAGCAGCCGAGCGGGGGCGGGCACAGATACGCAGTATTTT. The V call is TRBV7-3, the J call TRBJ2-3; 8 bases line up with TRBD2. Unmatched junction bases numbered 5, after V lost 5 bases and J lost 1 base. CDR3 size: 15 residues. CDR1 is SGHTA and CDR2 is FQGTGA in the germline V gene.

The V call is TRBV18, the J call TRBJ2-7; tentative D call: TRBD1 (6 bases). CDR1 and CDR2 from the germline V gene are KGHSH and LQKENI. V shed 4 bases and J shed 6 bases, with 13 bases lying between them. The CDR3 is 13 residues long. The CDR3 DNA sequence: TGTGCCAGCTCACTAAACAGGGAAGCCGAGCAGTACTTC. It specifies CASSLNREAEQYF.

The V and J genes are TRBV7-8 and TRBJ1-5; no clear D gene. Trimming cost V 2 bases and J 4 bases, with 15 bases left between them. CDR3 length: 16 residues. In germline, CDR1 is SGHVS, CDR2 FQNEAQ. CDR3 nucleotides: TGTGCCAGCAGCTTATTTTACAGCACTGCAAATCAGCCCCAGCATTTT. This sequence encodes CASSLFYSTANQPQHF.

This sequence joins TRBV18 and TRBJ2-7; a possible D gene is TRBD1 (6 bases). Germline-derived CDR1 and CDR2 are KGHSH and LQKENI. V was cut by 4 bases and J by 1 base, with 17 bases left in between. The CDR3 is 16 residues long. CDR3 bases: TGTGCCAGCTCACAAACTTCCGGGACATCTTCCTACGAGCAGTACTTC. It is translated as CASSQTSGTSSYEQYF.

The chain is built from TRBV6-5 and TRBJ1-3, with D uncertain. Between the trimmed V and J ends, which lost 6 bases and 6 bases, there was a span of 15 bases. This CDR3 comprises 14 residues. From germline, CDR1 is MNHEY and CDR2 SVGAGI. The CDR3, as DNA: TGTGCCAGCAGGGATGCGGGGTCTAAAAACACCATATATTTT. Encoded protein: CASRDAGSKNTIYF.

Remarks on this clone: Different DNA sequences within this sample yield the same CDR3. DNA for the CDR3: TGTGCCAGTAGTAGTTATCGGAACACTGAAGCTTTCTTT. Residues: CASSSYRNTEAFF. This chain connects TRBV19 to TRBJ1-1; no definite D call. V was clipped by 4 bases and J by 1 base, with 7 bases between them. Germline CDR1 reads LNHDA; CDR2 reads SQIVND (reference sequence). This CDR3 contains 13 residues.

In nucleotides, the CDR3 is TGTGCCAGCAGCTTATCAGGGGTCGGAAACACCATATATTTT. This translates into CASSLSGVGNTIYF. The rearrangement links TRBV7-3 to TRBJ1-3, with D tentatively TRBD1 (6 bases). Germline V gives CDR1 SGHTA, CDR2 FQGTGA. The CDR3 is 14 residues long. The V end was cut by 2 bases, the J end by 4 bases, with 9 bases between.

On this clone: Other nucleotide sequences from this sample produce the same CDR3. The chain carries TRBV5-1 and TRBJ1-1, with D unresolved. The CDR3 totals 14 residues. Between the trimmed V and J ends, which lost 0 bases and 0 bases, there was a span of 6 bases. The germline CDR1 and CDR2 sequences are SGHRS and YFSETQ. Here the CDR3 reads CASSLGQMNTEAFF. As DNA, the CDR3 is TGCGCCAGCAGCTTGGGGCAGATGAACACTGAAGCTTTCTTT.

The rearrangement uses TRBV5-1 and TRBJ1-2; the D gene is possibly TRBD1 (6 bases). This CDR3 region has 15 residues. V gave up 0 bases and J gave up 2 bases, with 11 bases separating them. Germline loops: CDR1 SGHRS, CDR2 YFSETQ. The DNA of the CDR3 is TGCGCCAGCAGCTTGGACAGGGCCCCAAACTATGGCTACACCTTC. This encodes CASSLDRAPNYGYTF.

The chain recombines TRBV19 with TRBJ1-4; D is undetermined. The CDR3 spans 20 residues. Germline V lookup: CDR1 LNHDA, CDR2 SQIVND (reference sequence). V lost 0 bases and J 2 bases, leaving 22 bases between the germline ends. CDR3 amino acids: CASSIDLLGIFGSTNEKLFF. The CDR3, as DNA: TGTGCCAGTAGTATAGATCTCCTCGGGATATTTGGATCGACTAATGAAAAACTGTTTTTT.

The rearrangement links TRBV7-8 to TRBJ2-1, with TRBD1 matching over 9 bases. The CDR3 runs to 14 residues. V trimming: 5 bases; J trimming: 6 bases; junction bases outside the gene matches: 5. CDR1 is SGHVS and CDR2 is FQNEAQ in the germline V gene. This CDR3 reads CASSRDRVPNEQFF. In DNA form, the CDR3 reads TGTGCCAGCAGCAGGGACAGGGTCCCCAATGAGCAGTTCTTC.

V usage is TRBV4-1 and J usage is TRBJ2-3; unclear D gene. Germline CDR1 is MGHRA and CDR2 is YSYEKL. This CDR3 has 16 residues. V was cut by 3 bases and J by 2 bases, with 15 bases left in between. CDR3 nucleotides: TGCGCCAGCAGCCAGCTCACTTCATCCAACACAGATACGCAGTATTTT. This gives the protein CASSQLTSSNTDTQYF.

This rearrangement joins TRBV10-3 to TRBJ2-2; no clear D gene. Trimming removed 6 bases at V and 8 bases at J, with 10 bases between. The CDR3 is 12 residues long. Germline values: CDR1 ENHRY, CDR2 SYGVKD. The CDR3 loop is CAISDLGGELFF. The CDR3 bases are TGTGCCATCAGCGATCTAGGTGGGGAGCTGTTTTTT.

The chain has TRBV5-4 and TRBJ2-5, with D possibly being TRBD1 (6 bases). The CDR3 totals 16 residues. Trimming removed 0 bases at V and 1 base at J, with 13 bases between. CDR1 and CDR2 (germline): SGHNT, YYREEE (reference sequence). CDR3 region: CASSLGGRGPQETQYF. As DNA, the CDR3 is TGTGCCAGCAGCTTGGGGGGCAGGGGCCCCCAAGAGACCCAGTACTTC. The whole variable domain, remainder taken from reference TRBV5-4 and TRBJ2-5, is ETGVTQSPTHLIKTRGQQVTLRCSSQSGHNTVSWYQQALGQGPQFIFQYYREEENGRGNFPPRFSGLQFPNYSSELNVNALELDDSALYLCASSLGGRGPQETQYFGPGTRLLVL.

J is TRBJ2-7 and V is TRBV4-3; 11 bases are shared with TRBD2. The CDR3 is 18 amino acids. V shed 1 base, J shed 4 bases, and the junction held 12 bases outside the gene matches. Germline assignment: CDR1 LGHNA and CDR2 YSLEER. This CDR3 reads CASSQAPTPLAGVYEQYF. As DNA, the CDR3 is TGCGCCAGCAGCCAAGCACCCACCCCACTAGCGGGAGTATACGAGCAGTACTTC.

This clone came up once. One junction end does not reproduce the germline sequence, and a read error may be involved. V gene TRBV7-9 combines with J gene TRBJ1-3; the D gene is possibly TRBD1 (6 bases). This CDR3 is built from 12 residues. Per germline, CDR1 SEHNR and CDR2 FQNEAQ (reference sequence). The CDR3 reads CSSSQGGYTIYF. CDR3 in DNA: TGTTCCAGCAGCCAAGGGGGATACACCATATATTTT.

This sequence joins TRBV27 and TRBJ1-2; D is ambiguous. The CDR3 length is 13 residues. Between the trimmed V and J ends, which lost 3 bases and 5 bases, there was a span of 10 bases. Germline CDR1 is MNHEY and CDR2 is SMNVEV (reference sequence). The CDR3 sequence: CASSFGGNYGYTF. CDR3 DNA: TGTGCCAGCAGTTTCGGCGGGAATTATGGCTACACCTTC.

This chain links TRBV5-1 with TRBJ2-3; D is possibly TRBD2 (5 bases). Germline V gives CDR1 SGHRS, CDR2 YFSETQ. The CDR3 totals 16 residues. Trimming took 0 bases from V and 3 from J, leaving 14 bases between them. The CDR3 spells CASSLEGGVWTDTQYF. DNA for the CDR3: TGCGCCAGCAGCTTGGAAGGAGGAGTTTGGACAGATACGCAGTATTTT.

The J gene is TRBJ2-7, the V gene TRBV30; 9 bases are shared with TRBD1. The CDR3 totals 15 residues. Germline CDR1 GTSNPN, CDR2 SVGIG (reference sequence). V trimming: 0 bases; J trimming: 0 bases; junction bases outside the gene matches: 3. CDR3 residues: CAWSVGTGYSYEQYF. DNA for the CDR3: TGTGCCTGGAGTGTAGGGACAGGGTACTCCTACGAGCAGTACTTC.

V usage is TRBV29-1 and J usage is TRBJ2-1; tentative D call: TRBD2 (5 bases). CDR3 size: 16 residues. V lost 6 bases and J lost 0, with 18 bases in between. Germline CDR1 SQVTM, CDR2 ANQGSEA. Here the CDR3 DNA reads TGCAGCGTGATTTCGGACGGGGTTCGCTCCTACAATGAGCAGTTCTTC. Amino acids: CSVISDGVRSYNEQFF.